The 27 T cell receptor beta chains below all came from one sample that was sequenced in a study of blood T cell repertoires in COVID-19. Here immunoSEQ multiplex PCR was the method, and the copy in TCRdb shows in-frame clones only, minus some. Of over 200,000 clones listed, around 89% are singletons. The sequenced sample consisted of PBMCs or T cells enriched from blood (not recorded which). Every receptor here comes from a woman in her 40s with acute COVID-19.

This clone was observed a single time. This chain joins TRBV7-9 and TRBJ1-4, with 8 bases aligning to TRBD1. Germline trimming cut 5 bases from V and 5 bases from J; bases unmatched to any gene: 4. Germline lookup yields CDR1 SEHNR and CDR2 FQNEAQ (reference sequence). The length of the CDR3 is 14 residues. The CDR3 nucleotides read TGTGCCAGCAGCCCTACAGGGGGGAATGAAAAACTGTTTTTT. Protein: CASSPTGGNEKLFF. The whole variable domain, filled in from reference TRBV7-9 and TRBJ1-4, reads DTGVSQNPRHKITKRGQNVTFRCDPISEHNRLYWYRQTLGQGPEFLTYFQNEAQLEKSRLLSDRFSAERPKGSFSTLEIQRTEQGDSAMYLCASSPTGGNEKLFFGSGTQLSVL.

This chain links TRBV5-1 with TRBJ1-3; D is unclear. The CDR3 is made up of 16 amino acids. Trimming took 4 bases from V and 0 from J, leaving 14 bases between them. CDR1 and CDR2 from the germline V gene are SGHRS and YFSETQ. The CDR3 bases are TGCGCCAGCAGCGCTCTAGGCAGAAGCTCTGGAAACACCATATATTTT. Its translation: CASSALGRSSGNTIYF.

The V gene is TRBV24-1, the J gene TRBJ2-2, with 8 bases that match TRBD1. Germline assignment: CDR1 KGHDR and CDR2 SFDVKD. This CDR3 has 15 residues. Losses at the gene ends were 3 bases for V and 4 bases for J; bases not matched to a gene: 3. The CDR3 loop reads CATSDPGQGTGELFF. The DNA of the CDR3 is TGTGCCACCAGTGATCCCGGACAGGGCACCGGGGAGCTGTTTTTT.

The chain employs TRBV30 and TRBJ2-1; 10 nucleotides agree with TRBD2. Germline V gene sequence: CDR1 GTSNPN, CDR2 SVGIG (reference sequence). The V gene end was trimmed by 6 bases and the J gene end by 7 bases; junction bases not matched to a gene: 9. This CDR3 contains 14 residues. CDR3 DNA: TGTGCCTGCTCGACTAGCGGGTGGGGTAATGAGCAGTTCTTC. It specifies CACSTSGWGNEQFF.

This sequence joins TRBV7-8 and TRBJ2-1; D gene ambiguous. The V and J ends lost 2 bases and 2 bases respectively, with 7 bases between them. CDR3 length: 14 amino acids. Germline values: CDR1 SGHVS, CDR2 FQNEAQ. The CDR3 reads CASSLNTAYNEQFF. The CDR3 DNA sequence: TGTGCCAGCAGCTTAAATACAGCCTACAATGAGCAGTTCTTC.

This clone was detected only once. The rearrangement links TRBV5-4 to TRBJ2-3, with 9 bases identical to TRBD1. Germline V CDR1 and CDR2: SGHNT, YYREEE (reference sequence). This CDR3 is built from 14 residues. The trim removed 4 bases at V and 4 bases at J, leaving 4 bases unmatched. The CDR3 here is CASSPRTGADTQYF. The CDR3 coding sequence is TGTGCCAGCAGCCCACGGACAGGGGCAGATACGCAGTATTTT.

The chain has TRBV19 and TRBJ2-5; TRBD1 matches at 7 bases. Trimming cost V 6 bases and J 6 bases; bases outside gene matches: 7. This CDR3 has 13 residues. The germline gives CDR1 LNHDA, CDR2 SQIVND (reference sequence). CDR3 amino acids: CASSVTGAKTQYF. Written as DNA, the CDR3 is TGTGCCAGTAGCGTAACAGGGGCGAAGACCCAGTACTTC. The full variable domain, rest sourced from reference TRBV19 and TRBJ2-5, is DGGITQSPKYLFRKEGQNVTLSCEQNLNHDAMYWYRQDPGQGLRLIYYSQIVNDFQKGDIAEGYSVSREKKESFPLTVTSAQKNPTAFYLCASSVTGAKTQYFGPGTRLLVL.

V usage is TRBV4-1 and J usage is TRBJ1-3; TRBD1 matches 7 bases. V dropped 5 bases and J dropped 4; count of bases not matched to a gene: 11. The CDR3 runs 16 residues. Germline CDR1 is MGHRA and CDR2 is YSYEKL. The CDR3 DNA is TGCGCCAGCAGCTTGATTGTAGGGGGCCTAGGAAACACCATATATTTT. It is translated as CASSLIVGGLGNTIYF.

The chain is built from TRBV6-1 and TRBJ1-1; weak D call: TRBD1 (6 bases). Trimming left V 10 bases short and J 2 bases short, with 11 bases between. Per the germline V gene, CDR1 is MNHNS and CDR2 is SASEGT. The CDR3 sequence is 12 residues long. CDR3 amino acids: CAISGGNTEAFF. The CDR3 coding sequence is TGTGCCATTTCGGGGGGCAACACTGAAGCTTTCTTT.

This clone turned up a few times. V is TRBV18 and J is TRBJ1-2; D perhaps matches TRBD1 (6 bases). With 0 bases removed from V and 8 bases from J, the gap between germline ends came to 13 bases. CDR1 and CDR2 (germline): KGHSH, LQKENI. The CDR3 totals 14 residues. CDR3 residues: CASSPPYRDGGYTF. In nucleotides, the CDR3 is TGTGCCAGCTCACCACCGTACAGGGATGGCGGCTACACCTTC.

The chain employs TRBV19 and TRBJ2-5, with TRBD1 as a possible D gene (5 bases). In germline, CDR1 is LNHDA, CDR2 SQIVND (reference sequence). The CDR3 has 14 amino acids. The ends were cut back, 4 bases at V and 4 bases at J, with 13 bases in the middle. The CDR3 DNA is TGTGCCAGTAGTACCCTCAGGGATGCAGAGACCCAGTACTTC. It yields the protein CASSTLRDAETQYF.

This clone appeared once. The CDR3 spells CASSLQLAGGKTYNEQFF. The CDR3 DNA is TGTGCCAGCAGCTTGCAACTAGCGGGAGGAAAAACCTACAATGAGCAGTTCTTC. This rearrangement joins TRBV5-8 to TRBJ2-1; 12 bases align to TRBD2. The V and J ends lost 1 base and 2 bases, in that order; junction bases with no gene match: 7. CDR3 length: 18 amino acids. The germline V gene has CDR1 SGHTS and CDR2 YDEGEE.

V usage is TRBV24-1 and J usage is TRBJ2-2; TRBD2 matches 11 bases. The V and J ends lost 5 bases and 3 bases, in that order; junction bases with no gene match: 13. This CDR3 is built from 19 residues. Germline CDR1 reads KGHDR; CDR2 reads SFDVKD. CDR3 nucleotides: TGTGCCACCAGTGCCGGTTTTAGCGGGAGGGCCTGGGACACCGGGGAGCTGTTTTTT. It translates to CATSAGFSGRAWDTGELFF.

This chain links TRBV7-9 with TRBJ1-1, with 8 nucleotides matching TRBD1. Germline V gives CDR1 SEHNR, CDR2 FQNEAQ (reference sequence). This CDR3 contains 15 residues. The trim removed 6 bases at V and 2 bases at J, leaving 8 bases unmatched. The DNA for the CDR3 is TGTGCCAGCAGATTCACGACAGGGGCCAACACTGAAGCTTTCTTT. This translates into CASRFTTGANTEAFF.

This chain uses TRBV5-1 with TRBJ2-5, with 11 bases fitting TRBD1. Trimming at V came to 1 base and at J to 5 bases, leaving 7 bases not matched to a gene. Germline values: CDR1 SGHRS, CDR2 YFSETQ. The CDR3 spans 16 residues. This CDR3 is CASSLRNRDRGETQYF. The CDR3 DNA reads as TGCGCCAGCAGCTTGCGAAACCGGGACAGGGGGGAGACCCAGTACTTC.

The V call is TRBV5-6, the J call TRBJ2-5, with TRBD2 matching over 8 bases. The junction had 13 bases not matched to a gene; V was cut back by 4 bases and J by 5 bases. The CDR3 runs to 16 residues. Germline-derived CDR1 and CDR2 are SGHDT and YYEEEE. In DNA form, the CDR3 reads TGTGCCAGCAGCCCTGGTGTAGCGGGGTGGTGGGAGACCCAGTACTTC. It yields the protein CASSPGVAGWWETQYF. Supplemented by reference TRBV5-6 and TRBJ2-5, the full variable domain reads DAGVTQSPTHLIKTRGQQVTLRCSPKSGHDTVSWYQQALGQGPQFIFQYYEEEERQRGNFPDRFSGHQFPNYSSELNVNALLLGDSALYLCASSPGVAGWWETQYFGPGTRLLVL.

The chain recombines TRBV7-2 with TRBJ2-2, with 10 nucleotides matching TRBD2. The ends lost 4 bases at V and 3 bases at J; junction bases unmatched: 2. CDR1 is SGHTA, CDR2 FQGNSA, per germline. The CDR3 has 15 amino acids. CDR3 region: CASSSLAGDTGELFF. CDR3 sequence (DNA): TGTGCCAGCAGCTCTCTAGCGGGAGACACCGGGGAGCTGTTTTTT.

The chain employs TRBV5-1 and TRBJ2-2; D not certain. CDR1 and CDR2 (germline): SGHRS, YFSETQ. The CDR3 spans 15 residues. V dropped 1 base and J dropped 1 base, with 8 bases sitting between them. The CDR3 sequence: CASSLTALNTGELFF. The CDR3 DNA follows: TGCGCCAGCAGCTTGACAGCCTTGAACACCGGGGAGCTGTTTTTT.

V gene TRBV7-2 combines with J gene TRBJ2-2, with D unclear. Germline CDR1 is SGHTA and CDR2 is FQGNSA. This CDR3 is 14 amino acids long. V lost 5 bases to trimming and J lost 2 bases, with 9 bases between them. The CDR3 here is CASSARGNTGELFF. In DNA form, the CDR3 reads TGTGCCAGCAGCGCAAGAGGAAACACCGGGGAGCTGTTTTTT.

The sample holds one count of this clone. CDR3 nucleotide sequence: TGTGCCAGCAGCCAAGCTCCGGTCAACACCGGGGAGCTGTTTTTT. Its translation is CASSQAPVNTGELFF. The chain carries TRBV4-2 and TRBJ2-2; D call uncertain. This CDR3 contains 15 residues. Germline V gives CDR1 LGHNA, CDR2 YNFKEQ. Between the trimmed V and J ends, which lost 1 base and 2 bases, there was a span of 8 bases.

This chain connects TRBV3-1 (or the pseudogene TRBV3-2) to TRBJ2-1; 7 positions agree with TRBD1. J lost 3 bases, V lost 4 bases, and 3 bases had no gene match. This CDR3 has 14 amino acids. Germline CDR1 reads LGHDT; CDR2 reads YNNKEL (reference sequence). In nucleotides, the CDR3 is TGTGCCAGCAGCCTCAACAGGGGCTACAATGAGCAGTTCTTC. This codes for CASSLNRGYNEQFF.

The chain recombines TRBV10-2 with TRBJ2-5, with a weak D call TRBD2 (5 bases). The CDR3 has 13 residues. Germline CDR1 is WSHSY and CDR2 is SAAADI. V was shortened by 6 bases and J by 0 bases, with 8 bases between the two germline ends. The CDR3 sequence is CASRSGYQETQYF. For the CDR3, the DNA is TGCGCCAGCAGGTCGGGGTACCAAGAGACCCAGTACTTC.

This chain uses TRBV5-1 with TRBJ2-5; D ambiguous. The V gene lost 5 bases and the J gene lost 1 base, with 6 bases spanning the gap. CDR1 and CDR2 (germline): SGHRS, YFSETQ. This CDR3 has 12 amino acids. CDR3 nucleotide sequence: TGCGCCAGCAGGGCCTCCCAAGAGACCCAGTACTTC. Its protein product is CASRASQETQYF.

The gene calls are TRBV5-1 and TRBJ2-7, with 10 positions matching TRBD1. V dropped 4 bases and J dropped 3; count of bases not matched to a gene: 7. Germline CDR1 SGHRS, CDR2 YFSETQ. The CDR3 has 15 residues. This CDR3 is CASSPAGTGVYEQYF. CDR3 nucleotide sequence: TGCGCCAGCAGCCCCGCTGGGACAGGGGTCTACGAGCAGTACTTC.

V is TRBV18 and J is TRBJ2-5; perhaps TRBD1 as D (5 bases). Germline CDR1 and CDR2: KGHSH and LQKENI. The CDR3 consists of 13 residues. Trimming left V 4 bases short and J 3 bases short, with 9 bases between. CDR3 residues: CASSQGMEETQYF. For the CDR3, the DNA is TGTGCCAGCTCACAGGGGATGGAAGAGACCCAGTACTTC.

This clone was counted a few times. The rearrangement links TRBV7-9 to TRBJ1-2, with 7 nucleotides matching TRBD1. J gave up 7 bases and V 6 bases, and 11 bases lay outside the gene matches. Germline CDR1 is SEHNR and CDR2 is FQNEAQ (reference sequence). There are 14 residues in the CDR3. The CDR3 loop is CASSPGTELSGYTF. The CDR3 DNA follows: TGTGCCAGCAGTCCCGGGACAGAGTTGTCTGGCTACACCTTC.

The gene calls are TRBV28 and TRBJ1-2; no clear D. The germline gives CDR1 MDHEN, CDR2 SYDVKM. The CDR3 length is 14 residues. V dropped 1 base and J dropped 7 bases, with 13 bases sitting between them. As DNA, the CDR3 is TGTGCCAGCAGTTTATCGGCGGGGTCCCTTGGCTACACCTTC. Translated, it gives CASSLSAGSLGYTF.